The text below deals with one T cell receptor beta chain. This entry is derived from a study of blood T cell repertoires in COVID-19. The protocol was immunoSEQ multiplex PCR, while the TCRdb copy is restricted to in-frame clones and leaves out a portion. Among roughly 200,000 clones, about 86% were seen once, and the ten largest hold 9.5% to 13%. The CDR3 has 15 amino acids. Germline loops: CDR1 SGHVS, CDR2 FNYEAQ. V was trimmed by 8 bases and J by 10 bases, leaving 21 bases between them. Specimen: peripheral blood. The sequence derives from a woman aged 45-59 years with COVID-19, enrolled during active disease. This chain uses TRBV7-6 with TRBJ1-6, with a weak D call TRBD1 (5 bases). For the CDR3, the DNA is TGTGCCAGCGCCTTAGAGGGGAATGGAAACTCACCCCTCCACTTT. Translated: CASALEGNGNSPLHF.